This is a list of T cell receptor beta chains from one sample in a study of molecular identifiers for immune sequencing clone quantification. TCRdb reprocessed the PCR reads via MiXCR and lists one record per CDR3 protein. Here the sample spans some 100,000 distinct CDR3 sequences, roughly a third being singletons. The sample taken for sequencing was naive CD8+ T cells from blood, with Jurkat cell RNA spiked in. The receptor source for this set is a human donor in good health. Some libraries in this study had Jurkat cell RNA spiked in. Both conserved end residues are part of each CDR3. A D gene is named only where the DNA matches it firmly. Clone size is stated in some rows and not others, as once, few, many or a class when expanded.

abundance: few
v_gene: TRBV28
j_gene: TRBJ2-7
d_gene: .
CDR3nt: TGTGCCAGCAGTTTATGGGTTGCAGGAGGGAGCGACGAGCAGTACTTC
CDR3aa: CASSLWVAGGSDEQYF

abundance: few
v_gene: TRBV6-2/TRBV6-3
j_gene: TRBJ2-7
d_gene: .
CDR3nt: TGTGCCAGCAGTTACTGGGGCCAGGGCTACGAGCAGTACTTC
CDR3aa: CASSYWGQGYEQYF

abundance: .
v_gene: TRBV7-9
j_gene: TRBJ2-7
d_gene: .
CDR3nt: TGTGCCAGCAGCTCCGTGGGGATGGGCAGGGGCACCTACGAGCAGTACTTC
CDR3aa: CASSSVGMGRGTYEQYF

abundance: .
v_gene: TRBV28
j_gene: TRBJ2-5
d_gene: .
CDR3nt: TGTGCCAGCACCTCAGGTTACCAAGAGACCCAGTACTTC
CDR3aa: CASTSGYQETQYF

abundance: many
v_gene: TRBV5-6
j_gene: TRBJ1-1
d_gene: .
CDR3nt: TGTGCCAGCAGCCCAGATCCGAACACTGAAGCTTTCTTT
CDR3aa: CASSPDPNTEAFF

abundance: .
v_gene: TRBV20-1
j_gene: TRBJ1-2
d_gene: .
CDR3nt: TGCAGTGCGCTTCCGCCACCGAACTATGGCTACACCTTC
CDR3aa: CSALPPPNYGYTF

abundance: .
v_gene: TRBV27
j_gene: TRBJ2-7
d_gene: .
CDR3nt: TGTGCCAGCAGCCCCGGAGGGATCGAGCAGTACTTC
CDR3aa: CASSPGGIEQYF

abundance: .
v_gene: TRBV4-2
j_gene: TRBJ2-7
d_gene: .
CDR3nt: TGTGCCAGCAGCCAAGCGCTGGCCTACGAGCAGTGCTTC
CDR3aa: CASSQALAYEQCF

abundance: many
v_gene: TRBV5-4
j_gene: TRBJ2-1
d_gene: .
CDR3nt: TGTGCCAGCAGCTCCGGGACGGATGAGCAGTTCTTC
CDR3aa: CASSSGTDEQFF

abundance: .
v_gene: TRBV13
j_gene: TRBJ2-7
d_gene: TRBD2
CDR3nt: TGTGCCAGCAGCTTAGGGAAGGGGCTAGCGGACGGGTACTTC
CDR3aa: CASSLGKGLADGYF

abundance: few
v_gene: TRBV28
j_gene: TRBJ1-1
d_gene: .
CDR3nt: TGTGCCAGCGCGACTTACACTGAAGCTTTCTTT
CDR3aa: CASATYTEAFF

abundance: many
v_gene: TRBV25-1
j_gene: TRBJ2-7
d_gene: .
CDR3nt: TGTGCCAGCAGTGCCCTACACCCAGTGTGGGGATACGAGCAGTACTTC
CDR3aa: CASSALHPVWGYEQYF

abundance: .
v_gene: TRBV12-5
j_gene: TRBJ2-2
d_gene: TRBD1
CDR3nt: TGTGCTAGTGCCCTCTCCGGGACAGGGACTACCGGGGAGCTGTATTTT
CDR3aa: CASALSGTGTTGELYF

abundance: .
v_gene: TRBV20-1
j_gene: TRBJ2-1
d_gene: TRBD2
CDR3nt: TGCAGTGCCGAAATAGCGGGGAACTACAATGAGCAGTTCTTC
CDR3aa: CSAEIAGNYNEQFF

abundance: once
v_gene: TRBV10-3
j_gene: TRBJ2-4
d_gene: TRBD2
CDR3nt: TGTGCCATCAGCCCCCGGGCTAGCGGGGAAGCCAAAAACATTCAGTACTTC
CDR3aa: CAISPRASGEAKNIQYF